This T cell receptor (beta chain) was identified during a study of T-cell reconstitution after alpha-beta-depleted transplantation in children. Construction of the TCRbeta library involved unique molecular identifiers. TCRdb re-called the PCR reads with MiXCR, one entry per CDR3 protein. This table holds 200,000 to 250,000 distinct CDR3 sequences, about 9.2% found once. The CDR3 totals 13 residues. V gave up 3 bases and J gave up 3 bases, with 8 bases separating them. Germline assignment: CDR1 MGHRA and CDR2 YSYEKL. This clonotype was counted many times. The input for sequencing was PBMCs from the stem cell graft donor, taken from the stem cell graft. The genes are TRBV4-1 and TRBJ1-1; D uncertain. This sequence originates from a human donor who donated a stem cell graft to a child with acute lymphoblastic leukemia. In nucleotides, the CDR3 is TGCGCCAGCAGCCAGTCTGGGGACACTGAAGCTTTCTTT. It is translated as CASSQSGDTEAFF.